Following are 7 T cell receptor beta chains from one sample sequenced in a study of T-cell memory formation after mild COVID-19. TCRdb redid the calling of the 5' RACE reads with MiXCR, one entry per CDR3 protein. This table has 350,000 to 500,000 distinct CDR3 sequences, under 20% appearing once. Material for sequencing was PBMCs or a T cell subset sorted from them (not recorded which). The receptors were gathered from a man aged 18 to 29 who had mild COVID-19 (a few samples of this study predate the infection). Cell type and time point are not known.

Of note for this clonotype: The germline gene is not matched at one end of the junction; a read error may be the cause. CDR3 nucleotide sequence: TGTGCAGTGTTCAGGGGCATGAACACTGAAGCTTTATTT. Protein: CAVFRGMNTEALF. The chain has TRBV6-6 and TRBJ1-1; tentative D call: TRBD1 (6 bases). The CDR3 totals 13 residues. Germline loops: CDR1 MNHNY, CDR2 SVGAGI (reference sequence).

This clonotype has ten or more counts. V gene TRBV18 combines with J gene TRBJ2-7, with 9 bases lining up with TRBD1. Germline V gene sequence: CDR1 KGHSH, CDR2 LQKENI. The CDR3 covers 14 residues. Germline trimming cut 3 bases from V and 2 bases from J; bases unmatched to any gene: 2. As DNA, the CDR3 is TGTGCCAGCTCACCCGGGACAGGGCCCTACGAGCAGTACTTC. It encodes CASSPGTGPYEQYF.

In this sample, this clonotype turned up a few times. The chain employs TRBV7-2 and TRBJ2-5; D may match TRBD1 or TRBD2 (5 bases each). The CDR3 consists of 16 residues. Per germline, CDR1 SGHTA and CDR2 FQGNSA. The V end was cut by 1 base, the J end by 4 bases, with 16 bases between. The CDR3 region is CASSLVWRSGRETQYF. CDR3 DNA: TGTGCCAGCAGCTTAGTTTGGCGGTCGGGGCGAGAGACCCAGTACTTC.

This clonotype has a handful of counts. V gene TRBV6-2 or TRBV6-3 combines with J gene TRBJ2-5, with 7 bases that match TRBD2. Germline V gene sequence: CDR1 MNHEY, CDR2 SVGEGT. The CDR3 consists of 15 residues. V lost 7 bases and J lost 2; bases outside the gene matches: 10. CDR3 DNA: TGTGCCAGCACCCCGGGGGACTATATACAAGAGACCCAGTACTTC. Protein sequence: CASTPGDYIQETQYF.

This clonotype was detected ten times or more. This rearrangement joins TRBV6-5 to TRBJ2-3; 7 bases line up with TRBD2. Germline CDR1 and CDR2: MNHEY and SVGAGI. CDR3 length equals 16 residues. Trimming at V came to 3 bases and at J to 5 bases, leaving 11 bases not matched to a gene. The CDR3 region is CASSYQGGRGRDTQYF. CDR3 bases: TGTGCCAGCAGTTATCAGGGTGGGAGGGGACGAGATACGCAGTATTTT.

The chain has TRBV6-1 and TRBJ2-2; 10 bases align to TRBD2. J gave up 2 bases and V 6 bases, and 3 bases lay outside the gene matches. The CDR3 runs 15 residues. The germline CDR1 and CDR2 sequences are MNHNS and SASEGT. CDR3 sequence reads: CASSVAGGNTGELFF. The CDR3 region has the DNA TGTGCCAGCAGCGTAGCGGGGGGAAACACCGGGGAGCTGTTTTTT.

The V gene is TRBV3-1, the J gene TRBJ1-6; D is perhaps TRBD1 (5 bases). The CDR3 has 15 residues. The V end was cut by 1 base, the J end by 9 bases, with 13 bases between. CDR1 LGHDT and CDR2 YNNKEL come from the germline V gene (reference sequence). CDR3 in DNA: TGTGCCAGCAGCCAAGGATCAGGGCTCGGTTCACCCCTCCACTTT. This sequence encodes CASSQGSGLGSPLHF.